Below are 7 T cell receptor beta chains sequenced from a single sample in a study of T cell repertoires in cytomegalovirus infection. These receptors lack a known antigen. Each CDR3 protein is one row after TCRdb ran MiXCR on the reads. This sample has around 770,000 distinct CDR3 sequences, with 29% found just once. The sample consisted of cultured CD8+ T cells from PBMCs, taken from culture after CMV antigen stimulation. The receptors were sampled from a human donor in good health (CMV status not recorded). Some clones in this sample may be carry-over from other donors' samples.

The genes are TRBV7-6 and TRBJ1-5; unclear D gene. Germline-derived CDR1 and CDR2 are SGHVS and FNYEAQ. There are 14 residues in the CDR3. Trimming removed 5 bases at V and 4 bases at J, with 12 bases between. Written as DNA, the CDR3 is TGTGCCAGCAGCCGCCTCGGACTTAATCAGCCCCAGCATTTT. Residues: CASSRLGLNQPQHF.

This chain uses TRBV25-1 with TRBJ2-6; D not certain. The V end was cut by 3 bases, the J end by 2 bases, with 8 bases between. Germline loops: CDR1 MGHDK, CDR2 SYGVNS. This CDR3 spans 15 amino acids. The DNA of the CDR3 is TGTGCCAGCAGTGAGGGATCCACTGGGGCCAACGTCCTGACTTTC. Its protein product is CASSEGSTGANVLTF. Supplemented by reference TRBV25-1 and TRBJ2-6, the full variable domain reads EADIYQTPRYLVIGTGKKITLECSQTMGHDKMYWYQQDPGMELHLIHYSYGVNSTEKGDLSSESTVSRIRTEHFPLTLESARPSHTSQYLCASSEGSTGANVLTFGAGSRLTVL.

This clonotype was seen only a few times. The chain recombines TRBV7-2 with TRBJ1-1; TRBD1 matches at 7 bases. The CDR3 is made up of 16 amino acids. Per the germline V gene, CDR1 is SGHTA and CDR2 is FQGNSA. Unmatched junction bases numbered 11, after V lost 3 bases and J lost 4 bases. Written as DNA, the CDR3 is TGTGCCAGCAGCTTTAGAGGGTGGGCAGGGGGCACTGAAGCTTTCTTT. Residues: CASSFRGWAGGTEAFF. The full variable domain, in which reference TRBV7-2 and TRBJ1-1 provide the parts outside the CDR3, is GAGVSQSPSNKVTEKGKDVELRCDPISGHTALYWYRQSLGQGLEFLIYFQGNSAPDKSGLPSDRFSAERTGGSVSTLTIQRTQQEDSAVYLCASSFRGWAGGTEAFFGQGTRLTVV.

The chain is built from TRBV4-1 and TRBJ2-3; D is possibly TRBD1 (6 bases). The CDR3 length is 16 residues. Trimming removed 4 bases at V and 0 bases at J, with 14 bases between. Germline lookup yields CDR1 MGHRA and CDR2 YSYEKL. As DNA, the CDR3 is TGCGCCAGCAGCCTCTCTCCGGGACAAAGCACAGATACGCAGTATTTT. As protein: CASSLSPGQSTDTQYF.

In this sample, this clonotype turned up a few times. DNA of the CDR3: TGTGCCAGTACCTCCGGCCCTGAAGCTTTCTTT. Translating it yields CASTSGPEAFF. J is TRBJ1-1 and V is TRBV19; D gene uncertain. CDR3 length: 11 amino acids. Trimming stripped 7 bases from V and 6 bases from J, with 9 bases between. Germline-derived CDR1 and CDR2 are LNHDA and SQIVND (reference sequence).

The chain links TRBV7-6 to TRBJ2-1, with 7 bases fitting TRBD2. V lost 2 bases and J lost 6; bases outside the gene matches: 13. CDR1 SGHVS and CDR2 FNYEAQ come from the germline V gene. The CDR3 is made up of 17 amino acids. The CDR3 protein is CASSLSFRGLVPNEQFF. CDR3 in DNA: TGTGCCAGCAGCTTATCCTTTCGAGGACTAGTCCCCAATGAGCAGTTCTTC.

This clonotype was counted only a few times. The rearrangement uses TRBV7-8 and TRBJ2-7; D remains ambiguous. Trimming left V 1 base short and J 2 bases short, with 18 bases between. The CDR3 covers 17 residues. Germline assignment: CDR1 SGHVS and CDR2 FQNEAQ. CDR3 in DNA: TGTGCCAGCAGCTTAGTTAGTCAGACTGGGCAGACCTACGAGCAGTACGTC. This encodes CASSLVSQTGQTYEQYV.